Each of the 3 T cell receptor beta chains below was sequenced from the same sample in a study of T-cell memory formation after mild COVID-19. TCRdb fed the 5' RACE reads into MiXCR, producing one record per CDR3 protein. In the table there are 190,000 or so distinct CDR3 sequences, over 9.5% of which are singletons. Sequencing was performed on PBMCs or a T cell subset sorted from them (not recorded which). The source of these receptors is a young man who had mild COVID-19 (a few samples of this study predate the infection). Cell type and time point are not known.

This rearrangement joins TRBV14 to TRBJ2-5; TRBD1 is a possible D gene (6 bases). The V and J ends lost 3 bases and 4 bases respectively, with 18 bases between them. CDR1 and CDR2 from the germline V gene are SGHDN and FVKESK. This CDR3 has 16 residues. The CDR3: CASSHSPWQGRETQYF. In DNA form, the CDR3 reads TGTGCCAGCAGCCACTCCCCCTGGCAGGGGAGAGAGACCCAGTACTTC.

The gene calls are TRBV23-1 and TRBJ2-6; 9 bases map to TRBD1. TRBV23-1 falls under the ORF class, with uncertain function. The CDR3 extends over 19 amino acids. V lost 1 base, J lost 2 bases, and 9 bases stayed unmatched. The CDR3 region is CASSQCPGTGLPGANVLTF. In nucleotides, the CDR3 is TGCGCCAGCAGTCAATGTCCCGGGACAGGGCTCCCTGGGGCCAACGTCCTGACTTTC.

This chain joins TRBV30 and TRBJ2-1; D not resolved. This CDR3 region has 13 residues. The germline V gene encodes CDR1 GTSNPN and CDR2 SVGIG (reference sequence). The V and J ends lost 4 bases and 7 bases respectively, with 14 bases between them. Here the CDR3 DNA reads TGTGCCTGGAAGAGACTGGGCTATAATGAGCAGTTCTTC. Its protein product is CAWKRLGYNEQFF.